The 18 T cell receptor beta chains listed next were all sequenced from one sample in a study of blood T cells in healthy people across ages. Then a second PCR, running roughly 7 to 11 cycles, was carried out with a sample-barcoded 5' primer and a J-beta primer mix. TCRdb reanalysed the 5' RACE reads using MiXCR and keeps one entry per CDR3 protein. Altogether 920,000 or so distinct CDR3 sequences are present, 40% to 50% being singletons, with the ten largest covering approximately 17%. What was sequenced was blood. The receptors were gathered from a woman in her fifties or sixties in good health.

The chain's CDR3 is CASRGVFSYNEQFF. DNA of the CDR3: TGTGCCAGCAGAGGAGTGTTTTCCTACAATGAGCAGTTCTTC. The chain couples TRBV12-3 or TRBV12-4 to TRBJ2-1; D call uncertain. The CDR3 totals 14 residues. With 6 bases removed from V and 1 base from J, the gap between germline ends came to 10 bases.

The chain couples TRBV2 to TRBJ1-2; 7 bases match TRBD1. The CDR3 covers 14 residues. J lost 9 bases, V lost 8 bases, and 15 bases had no gene match. In germline, CDR1 is SNHLY, CDR2 FYNNEI. The CDR3 region is CASGSERGQLSYTF. The CDR3 DNA reads TGTGCCAGCGGGTCTGAGAGGGGACAGTTGAGCTACACCTTC.

The chain links TRBV6-1 to TRBJ1-6, with D unresolved. The V gene lost 2 bases and the J gene lost 7 bases, with 6 bases spanning the gap. The CDR3 extends over 13 amino acids. Germline CDR1 reads MNHNS; CDR2 reads SASEGT. CDR3 coding DNA: TGTGCCAGCAGTGAAAAGGTGAATTCACCCCTCCACTTT. It is translated as CASSEKVNSPLHF.

This chain links TRBV27 with TRBJ1-1; a weak D match, TRBD1 (6 bases). Germline V CDR1 and CDR2: MNHEY, SMNVEV (reference sequence). V lost 6 bases, J lost 5 bases, and 13 bases lay in between. The CDR3 is 13 amino acids. The CDR3 loop is CASRNRESTEAFF. The DNA of the CDR3 is TGTGCCAGCAGGAACAGGGAGTCAACTGAAGCTTTCTTT.

V usage is TRBV6-1 and J usage is TRBJ2-2, with 12 bases aligning to TRBD2. This CDR3 is built from 17 residues. Germline V gene lookup returns CDR1 MNHNS and CDR2 SASEGT. Trimming at V came to 3 bases and at J to 4 bases, leaving 6 bases not matched to a gene. The CDR3 sequence: CASSETSGRMVTGELFF. The CDR3 nucleotides read TGTGCCAGCAGTGAGACTAGCGGGAGAATGGTCACCGGGGAGCTGTTTTTT.

This chain joins TRBV27 and TRBJ2-2, with 7 bases aligning to TRBD1. With 6 bases clipped from V and 1 base from J, the junction kept 5 bases outside the gene matches. Germline loops: CDR1 MNHEY, CDR2 SMNVEV (reference sequence). The CDR3 runs 15 residues. CDR3 sequence: CASRTWDRNTGELFF. CDR3 DNA sequence: TGTGCCAGCAGAACGTGGGACAGGAACACCGGGGAGCTGTTTTTT.

This clonotype was counted many times. The CDR3 loop reads CSVSGRASNEQFF. CDR3 sequence (DNA): TGCAGCGTTAGCGGGAGGGCCTCGAATGAGCAGTTCTTC. The chain carries TRBV29-1 and TRBJ2-1; TRBD2 aligns across 10 bases. The CDR3 contains 13 residues. The V gene's germline CDR1 is SQVTM and CDR2 ANQGSEA. The V segment lost 5 bases and the J segment 7 bases; nucleotides outside the gene matches: 5.

The chain has TRBV19 and TRBJ2-3, with no clear D. With 5 bases removed from V and 3 bases from J, the gap between germline ends came to 6 bases. The CDR3 loop spans 12 amino acids. The V gene's germline CDR1 is LNHDA and CDR2 SQIVND (reference sequence). The CDR3 is CASSSKTDTQYF. In DNA, the CDR3 is TGTGCCAGTAGTTCAAAGACAGATACGCAGTATTTT.

This sequence joins TRBV20-1 and TRBJ2-3; 12 bases align to TRBD2. CDR1 is DFQATT and CDR2 is SNEGSKA in the germline V gene (reference sequence). V gave up 0 bases and J gave up 3 bases; unmatched junction bases: 4. The CDR3 length is 16 residues. The CDR3 nucleotides read TGCAGTGCTAGAGATGTGGGGACTAGCGGGACAGATACGCAGTATTTT. Protein sequence: CSARDVGTSGTDTQYF.

The chain is built from TRBV20-1 and TRBJ2-7; a possible D gene is TRBD2 (5 bases). Trimming left V 5 bases short and J 2 bases short, with 13 bases between. The CDR3 runs to 13 residues. Germline CDR1 and CDR2: DFQATT and SNEGSKA (reference sequence). CDR3 nucleotide sequence: TGCAGTGCTCCCCGGGGAGATGCCTACGAGCAGTACTTC. This codes for CSAPRGDAYEQYF.

With respect to this clonotype: The junction does not match germline at one end; this may be a read error. The rearrangement links TRBV28 to TRBJ2-1; D unresolved. The V gene's germline CDR1 is MDHEN and CDR2 SYDVKM. This CDR3 has 11 amino acids. In DNA form, the CDR3 reads TGTGCCAGCACCTACTGGAATGGGCAGTTCTTC. This gives the protein CASTYWNGQFF.

CDR3 in amino acids: CASSYDVLSSNEQFF. In DNA, the CDR3 is TGTGCCAGCAGTTATGACGTCCTCTCCAGCAATGAGCAGTTCTTC. The J gene is TRBJ2-1, the V gene TRBV6-2 or TRBV6-3; no clear D gene. Germline V CDR1 and CDR2: MNHEY, SVGEGT. The CDR3 spans 15 residues. Between the trimmed V and J ends, which lost 3 bases and 6 bases, there was a span of 15 bases.

This chain joins TRBV10-3 and TRBJ1-1; D remains unclear. V lost 3 bases and J lost 7, with 18 bases in between. The CDR3 is 15 amino acids. Germline V lookup: CDR1 ENHRY, CDR2 SYGVKD. CDR3 sequence reads: CAISEIGVPGNEAFF. The CDR3 bases are TGTGCCATCAGTGAAATCGGGGTACCGGGAAATGAAGCTTTCTTT.

The chain links TRBV4-2 to TRBJ2-1, with 10 bases fitting TRBD2. The length of the CDR3 is 17 residues. Per germline, CDR1 LGHNA and CDR2 YNFKEQ. The trim removed 1 base at V and 6 bases at J, leaving 9 bases unmatched. The CDR3 is CASSQGVAGGSGNEQFF. The CDR3 DNA is TGTGCCAGCAGCCAAGGGGTAGCGGGAGGCTCCGGCAATGAGCAGTTCTTC.

This clonotype occurred a few times. The J gene is TRBJ2-7, the V gene TRBV13, with D possibly being TRBD1 (5 bases). The CDR3 runs to 15 residues. Germline V CDR1 and CDR2: PRHDT, FYEKMQ (reference sequence). Trimming stripped 2 bases from V and 2 bases from J, with 13 bases between. The CDR3 region is CASSLMGRGAYEQYF. The CDR3 DNA reads TGTGCCAGCAGCTTAATGGGGCGAGGCGCCTACGAGCAGTACTTC.

Notes on this clonotype: The junction and the germline gene differ at one end; a read error may be behind it. The chain couples TRBV5-1 to TRBJ2-7, with D possibly matching TRBD2 (6 bases). This CDR3 is built from 16 residues. Germline CDR1 and CDR2: SGHRS and YFSETQ. The CDR3 nucleotides read TGCGCCAGCAACTTGGATGGGGCGGGAACCCCCTACGAGCAGTACTTC. It encodes CASNLDGAGTPYEQYF.

This clonotype has a count of ten or more. The rearrangement joins TRBV20-1 to TRBJ2-1; D remains ambiguous. Trimming removed 0 bases from V and 0 bases from J, with 15 bases in between. This CDR3 is 17 amino acids long. The germline V gene has CDR1 DFQATT and CDR2 SNEGSKA (reference sequence). In nucleotides, the CDR3 is TGCAGTGCTAGAGATTATCGGCGCCTTGACTCCTACAATGAGCAGTTCTTC. This encodes CSARDYRRLDSYNEQFF.

This chain connects TRBV20-1 to TRBJ1-6, with D perhaps matching TRBD1 (6 bases). Looked up from germline, CDR1 is DFQATT and CDR2 is SNEGSKA (reference sequence). The CDR3 length is 14 residues. V was pared by 6 bases and J by 7 bases, with 16 bases between. The CDR3 loop is CSAGGRDKNSPLHF. CDR3 in DNA: TGCAGTGCAGGGGGTCGGGACAAGAATTCACCCCTCCACTTT.